The 9 T cell receptor beta chains in this list originate from one sample, sequenced in a study of shared clonotypes between healthy human individuals (dated by TCRdb to the early 2020s). Library preparation used the immunoSEQ multiplex PCR assay. Imported from immuneACCESS, the table was reduced by TCRdb to in-frame sequences with V and J called. These copies leave out some clones; in studies compared against another copy, an unresolved V gene accounts for under half, and the cause of the remainder is not known. The sample records 490,000 or so clones, 76% of which are singletons. Approximately 13% of the sample is in the top ten clones. Sequenced: PBMCs. The receptor source for this set is a woman in her 40s in good health. Some clones in this sample may be carry-over from other donors' samples.

The CDR3 sequence: CASSPGQGYGNTIYF. The CDR3, as DNA: TGTGCCAGCAGCCCGGGACAGGGATACGGAAACACCATATATTTT. V usage is TRBV7-2 and J usage is TRBJ1-3; the match to TRBD1 covers 9 bases. Germline V lookup: CDR1 SGHTA, CDR2 FQGNSA. The ends lost 5 bases at V and 4 bases at J; junction bases unmatched: 6. This CDR3 has 15 residues.

A remark on this clone: A clone one base away is much larger, so this may be a read error. The rearrangement links TRBV11-3 to TRBJ2-7; D is undetermined. The germline V gene has CDR1 SGHNT and CDR2 YENEEA. This CDR3 contains 11 residues. V was pared by 5 bases and J by 5 bases, with 7 bases between. The CDR3 loop reads CASSRKDEQYF. The CDR3 coding sequence is TGTGCCAGCAGCAGAAAGGACGAGCAGTACTTC.

As for this clone: Other nucleotide sequences from this sample produce the same CDR3. The chain recombines TRBV7-2 with TRBJ1-5, with TRBD1 as a possible D gene (6 bases). CDR3 size: 13 residues. The germline gives CDR1 SGHTA, CDR2 FQGNSA. Trimming left V 4 bases short and J 2 bases short, with 6 bases between. The CDR3 region has the DNA TGTGCCAGCAGCTACAGGGGCAATCAGCCCCAGCATTTT. It specifies CASSYRGNQPQHF.

V gene TRBV27 combines with J gene TRBJ2-3, with TRBD1 matching 10 bases. The CDR3 sequence is 15 residues long. The trim removed 5 bases at V and 6 bases at J, leaving 8 bases unmatched. From germline, CDR1 is MNHEY and CDR2 SMNVEV (reference sequence). This CDR3 is CASSPSTGGADTQYF. CDR3 DNA: TGTGCCAGCAGTCCCTCGACAGGGGGCGCGGATACGCAGTATTTT.

The CDR3 protein is CAISESLDQEKLFF. The CDR3 DNA reads TGTGCCATCAGTGAGTCCCTGGACCAAGAAAAACTGTTTTTT. The chain joins TRBV10-3 to TRBJ1-4, with no clear D. Germline-derived CDR1 and CDR2 are ENHRY and SYGVKD. Trimming pared 0 bases from V and 8 bases from J, leaving 10 bases between. The CDR3 contains 14 residues.

J is TRBJ2-5 and V is TRBV9, with D maybe TRBD2 (6 bases). Germline V gene data show CDR1 as SGDLS and CDR2 as YYNGEE. The CDR3 is 15 residues long. Trimming left V 0 bases short and J 0 bases short, with 9 bases between. CDR3 protein: CASSVVGGYQETQYF. The CDR3 nucleotides are TGTGCCAGCAGCGTAGTCGGGGGTTACCAAGAGACCCAGTACTTC. Complete variable domain (other parts from reference TRBV9 and TRBJ2-5): DSGVTQTPKHLITATGQRVTLRCSPRSGDLSVYWYQQSLDQGLQFLIQYYNGEERAKGNILERFSAQQFPDLHSELNLSSLELGDSALYFCASSVVGGYQETQYFGPGTRLLVL.

The CDR3 DNA sequence: TGTGCCAGCAGCCCATCGGGGGTCTCCTCTGGAAACACCATATATTTT. Translated, it gives CASSPSGVSSGNTIYF. V gene TRBV9 combines with J gene TRBJ1-3, with TRBD1 as a possible D gene (5 bases). Trimming cost V 4 bases and J 0 bases, with 14 bases left between them. Germline-derived CDR1 and CDR2 are SGDLS and YYNGEE. This CDR3 has 16 amino acids.

The sample holds a few counts of this clone. The gene calls are TRBV6-1 and TRBJ1-2, with no clear D. CDR3 length: 11 residues. Germline V gene data show CDR1 as MNHNS and CDR2 as SASEGT. The V end was cut by 5 bases, the J end by 4 bases, with 5 bases between. The CDR3 region is CASSSSYGYTF. The CDR3 coding sequence is TGTGCCAGCAGTTCTAGCTATGGCTACACCTTC.

This clone was seen only a few times. The V and J genes are TRBV7-8 and TRBJ1-5; no clear D gene. The V end was cut by 1 base, the J end by 9 bases, with 16 bases between. Germline-derived CDR1 and CDR2 are SGHVS and FQNEAQ. This CDR3 comprises 15 residues. CDR3 nucleotides: TGTGCCAGCAGCTTAGTCAACGGTCCTGCCGGGCCCCAGCATTTT. This sequence encodes CASSLVNGPAGPQHF.